This TCR beta chain was retrieved from a study of T cell repertoires in cytomegalovirus infection. Study summary: Researchers turned to recently identified HLA-C-restricted CMV epitopes as well as well-studied HLA-B-restricted ones. Both a matching HLA type and CMV infection were indicated by public TCR beta signatures.

The CDR3 loop spans 10 amino acids. V was cut by 7 bases and J by 6 bases, with 7 bases left in between. CDR1 and CDR2 from the germline V gene are SGDLS and YYNGEE. TCRdb independently ran MiXCR on the reads; one entry per CDR3 protein. Of some 920,000 distinct CDR3 sequences listed, approximately 31% are singletons. Comments on this clonotype: Antigen: not known.

This clonotype was sampled from a human donor in good health (CMV status not recorded). Some clones in this sample may be carry-over from other donors' samples. Sequences were derived from cultured CD8+ T cells from PBMCs, sampled from culture after CMV antigen stimulation. The J gene is TRBJ1-2, the V gene TRBV9; D gene uncertain. The CDR3 DNA reads as TGTGCCAGCGTCTCAAATGGCTACACCTTC. This sequence encodes CASVSNGYTF.